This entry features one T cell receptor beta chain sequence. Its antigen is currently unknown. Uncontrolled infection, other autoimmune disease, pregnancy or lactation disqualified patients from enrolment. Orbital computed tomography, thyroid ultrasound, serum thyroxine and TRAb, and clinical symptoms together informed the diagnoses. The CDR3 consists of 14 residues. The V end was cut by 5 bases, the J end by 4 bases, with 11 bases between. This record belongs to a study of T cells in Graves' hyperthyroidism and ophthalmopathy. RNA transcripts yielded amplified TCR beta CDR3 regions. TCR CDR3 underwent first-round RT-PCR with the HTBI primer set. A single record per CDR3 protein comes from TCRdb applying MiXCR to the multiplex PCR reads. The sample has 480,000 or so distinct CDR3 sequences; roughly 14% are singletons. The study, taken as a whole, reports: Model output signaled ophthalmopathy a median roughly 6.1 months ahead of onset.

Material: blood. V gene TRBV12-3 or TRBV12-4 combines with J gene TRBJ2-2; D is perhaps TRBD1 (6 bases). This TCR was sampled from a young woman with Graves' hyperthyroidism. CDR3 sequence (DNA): TGTGCCAGCAGTCCAATACAGGGCACCGGGGAGCTGTTTTTT. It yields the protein CASSPIQGTGELFF.